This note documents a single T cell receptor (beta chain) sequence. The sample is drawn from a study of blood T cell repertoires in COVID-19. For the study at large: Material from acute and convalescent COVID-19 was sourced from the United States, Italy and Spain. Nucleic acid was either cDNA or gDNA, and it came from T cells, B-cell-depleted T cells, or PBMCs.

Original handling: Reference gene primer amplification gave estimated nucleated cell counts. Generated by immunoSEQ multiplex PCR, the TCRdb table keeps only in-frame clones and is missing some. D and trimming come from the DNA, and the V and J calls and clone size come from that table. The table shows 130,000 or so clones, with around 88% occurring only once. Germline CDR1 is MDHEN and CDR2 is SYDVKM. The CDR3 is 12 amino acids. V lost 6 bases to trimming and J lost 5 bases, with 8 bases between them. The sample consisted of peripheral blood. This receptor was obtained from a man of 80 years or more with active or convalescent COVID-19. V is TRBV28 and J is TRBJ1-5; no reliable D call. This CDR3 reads CASSRPHQPQHF. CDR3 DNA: TGTGCCAGCAGCCGTCCCCATCAGCCCCAGCATTTT.